The rows below give T cell receptor beta chains drawn from one sample of a study of blood T cells in healthy people across ages. One entry per CDR3 protein results from TCRdb running MiXCR on the 5' RACE reads. The data hold roughly 1,500,000 distinct CDR3 sequences, with approximately 42% observed a single time. The sequencing input was blood. The origin of the receptors is a woman aged 18-29 years in good health. Each CDR3 is given with its conserved first and last residue. A D gene is named only where the DNA matches it firmly. Some rows mark clone size as missing; the rest say once, few, many or name a class of expanded clone.

d_gene	v_gene	abundance	j_gene	CDR3aa	CDR3nt
TRBD1	TRBV7-3	-	TRBJ2-1	CASSLMGQGVDEQFF	TGTGCCAGCAGCTTAATGGGACAGGGGGTGGATGAGCAGTTCTTC
-	TRBV3-1	-	TRBJ2-7	CASSRSNYEQYF	TGTGCCAGCAGCCGATCCAACTACGAGCAGTACTTC
TRBD1	TRBV2	-	TRBJ1-2	CASSEAAPFTGTENGYTF	TGTGCCAGCAGTGAAGCGGCCCCCTTCACCGGGACAGAAAATGGCTACACCTTC
-	TRBV20-1	few	TRBJ2-1	CSARGQTTYNEQFF	TGCAGTGCTAGGGGGCAGACCACCTACAATGAGCAGTTCTTC
-	TRBV7-2	-	TRBJ2-1	CASSLDRAAGGNEQFF	TGTGCCAGCAGCTTAGACAGGGCAGCAGGCGGCAATGAGCAGTTCTTC
-	TRBV29-1	-	TRBJ1-1	CSARWGIKGDTEAFF	TGCAGCGCTCGGTGGGGCATAAAAGGGGACACTGAAGCTTTCTTT
-	TRBV6-6	-	TRBJ2-3	CASSPRDTASTDTQYF	TGTGCCAGCAGTCCCCGGGACACGGCTAGCACAGATACGCAGTATTTT
-	TRBV6-5	many	TRBJ2-7	CASSYRGSYEQYF	TGTGCCAGCAGCTATCGGGGGTCCTACGAGCAGTACTTC
TRBD2	TRBV20-1	few	TRBJ2-7	CSASYTSGRGNEQYF	TGCAGTGCTAGTTATACTAGCGGGAGGGGTAACGAGCAGTACTTC
-	TRBV6-5	once	TRBJ1-1	CASSWDPNTEAFF	TGTGCCAGCAGTTGGGACCCGAACACTGAAGCTTTCTTT
TRBD2	TRBV5-1	few	TRBJ2-3	CASSLEPAGTTDTQYF	TGCGCCAGCAGCTTGGAACCAGCGGGGACCACAGATACGCAGTATTTT
-	TRBV28	-	TRBJ1-2	CASQVAGKGNGYTF	TGTGCCAGCCAGGTGGCAGGGAAGGGAAATGGCTACACCTTC
-	TRBV18	few	TRBJ2-7	CASSPPEPIYEQYF	TGTGCCAGCTCACCACCGGAACCAATCTACGAGCAGTACTTC
TRBD1	TRBV6-5	-	TRBJ2-7	CASRGTGPYEQYF	TGTGCCAGCAGGGGGACAGGACCCTACGAGCAGTACTTC
-	TRBV15	-	TRBJ1-1	CATSPSSGAGTEAFF	TGTGCCACCAGCCCATCCTCGGGGGCAGGCACTGAAGCTTTCTTT
-	TRBV25-1	few	TRBJ1-2	CASSEYRQLYGYTF	TGTGCCAGCAGTGAATATCGCCAGCTTTATGGCTACACCTTC
-	TRBV5-1	few	TRBJ2-1	CASSLEGPSIRNEQFF	TGCGCCAGCAGCTTGGAGGGCCCGAGTATACGAAATGAGCAGTTCTTC
TRBD2	TRBV20-1	-	TRBJ2-4	CSARENAGVGGIQYF	TGCAGTGCTAGAGAAAATGCGGGGGTCGGGGGCATTCAGTACTTC
-	TRBV25-1	-	TRBJ1-2	CASSESLTLNYGYTF	TGTGCCAGCAGTGAAAGTTTGACACTGAACTATGGCTACACCTTC
-	TRBV14	-	TRBJ1-1	CASSQEIWTLGGNTEAFF	TGTGCCAGCAGCCAAGAAATTTGGACCCTAGGAGGGAACACTGAAGCTTTCTTT
-	TRBV5-1	many	TRBJ2-7	CASSSSAQISYEQYF	TGCGCCAGCAGTTCAAGCGCCCAGATCTCCTACGAGCAGTACTTC
TRBD2	TRBV29-1	few	TRBJ2-3	CSVEVQGLAGGGDTQYF	TGCAGCGTTGAGGTCCAGGGACTAGCGGGAGGGGGAGATACGCAGTATTTT
-	TRBV6-5	few	TRBJ2-4	CASRRTELAKNIQYF	TGTGCCAGCCGCCGAACGGAGTTAGCCAAAAACATTCAGTACTTC
-	TRBV5-1	-	TRBJ2-5	CASSPGGLTRETQYF	TGCGCCAGCAGCCCGGGGGGCCTGACGCGGGAGACCCAGTACTTC
-	TRBV20-1	few	TRBJ1-6	CSAISDPNSPLHF	TGCAGTGCTATTTCAGACCCCAATTCACCCCTCCACTTT
-	TRBV28	few	TRBJ1-6	CASSLDLSSPLHF	TGTGCCAGCAGTTTGGATTTGAGTTCACCCCTCCACTTT
-	TRBV20-1	-	TRBJ2-7	CGAPRRGKSYEQYF	TGCGGTGCTCCCCGCCGTGGTAAATCCTACGAGCAGTACTTC
TRBD2	TRBV6-2/TRBV6-3	-	TRBJ2-5	CASSSAGGRYNEQYF	TGTGCCAGCAGTTCGGCGGGGGGGCGATACAATGAGCAGTACTTC
TRBD2	TRBV6-4	-	TRBJ2-7	CASRTRIYYEQYF	TGTGCCAGCCGGACTAGAATTTATTACGAGCAGTACTTC
-	TRBV2	once	TRBJ2-5	CASRDLQPGLRKETQYF	TGTGCCAGCAGGGACCTTCAACCGGGACTCAGAAAAGAGACCCAGTACTTC
-	TRBV5-5	-	TRBJ1-5	CASSSGGATQPQHF	TGTGCCAGCAGCTCCGGGGGTGCAACTCAGCCCCAGCATTTT
-	TRBV20-1	few	TRBJ2-3	CSLRVPEGPDTQYF	TGCAGTCTCCGGGTCCCCGAGGGTCCAGATACGCAGTATTTT
TRBD2	TRBV4-2	-	TRBJ2-1	CASTATGGGYNEQFF	TGTGCCAGCACCGCAACTGGCGGGGGTTACAATGAGCAGTTCTTC
TRBD2	TRBV20-1	-	TRBJ2-1	CSTTSGSSYNEQFF	TGCAGTACTACTAGCGGTAGCTCCTACAATGAGCAGTTCTTC
-	TRBV12-3/TRBV12-4	-	TRBJ1-2	CVSSLTPWTVTNYGYTF	TGTGTCAGCAGCCTTACCCCCTGGACAGTAACAAACTATGGCTACACCTTC
TRBD1	TRBV12-5	few	TRBJ2-7	CASGLFLRQGTHEQYF	TGTGCTAGTGGTTTGTTTCTGAGACAGGGAACCCACGAGCAGTACTTC
TRBD2	TRBV6-1	few	TRBJ2-1	CASSERTSGNNEQFF	TGTGCCAGCAGTGAACGGACTAGCGGTAACAATGAGCAGTTCTTC
-	TRBV11-2	-	TRBJ2-7	CASRPSLADEQYF	TGTGCCAGCAGGCCCAGCCTGGCAGACGAGCAGTACTTC
-	TRBV28	few	TRBJ1-5	CASSLYDRNQPQHF	TGTGCCAGCAGTTTATACGACAGAAATCAGCCCCAGCATTTT
-	TRBV28	-	TRBJ2-1	CASTHLFGDEQFF	TGTGCCAGCACCCACCTTTTTGGCGATGAGCAGTTCTTC
-	TRBV2	-	TRBJ2-1	CASSSSRGNEQFF	TGTGCCAGCAGTTCTAGCAGAGGCAATGAGCAGTTCTTC
-	TRBV12-3/TRBV12-4	few	TRBJ2-5	CASSLQGLQETQYF	TGTGCCAGCAGTTTACAGGGGCTCCAAGAGACCCAGTACTTC
-	TRBV9	-	TRBJ2-3	CASSPSGGIGADTQYF	TGTGCCAGCAGCCCCAGTGGCGGGATAGGGGCAGATACGCAGTATTTT
TRBD2	TRBV2	-	TRBJ2-7	CASSDESSGRNYEQYF	TGTGCCAGCAGTGACGAGTCTAGCGGGAGGAACTACGAGCAGTACTTC
TRBD2	TRBV7-9	few	TRBJ2-3	CASSPGTSGMITDTQYF	TGTGCCAGCAGCCCCGGGACTAGCGGGATGATCACAGATACGCAGTATTTT
TRBD2	TRBV11-2	few	TRBJ2-7	CASSLRLAGDSYEQYF	TGTGCCAGCAGCTTAAGACTAGCGGGGGACTCCTACGAGCAGTACTTC
-	TRBV27	-	TRBJ2-3	CASSLSNVGGGYRQYF	TGTGCCAGCAGTTTATCGAATGTGGGGGGAGGCTACAGGCAGTATTTT
-	TRBV10-3	-	TRBJ2-7	CAISDAIGTPVGNEQYF	TGTGCCATCAGTGACGCCATAGGGACACCTGTGGGGAACGAGCAGTACTTC
TRBD2	TRBV5-1	-	TRBJ2-3	CASSPERTSGDSQYF	TGCGCCAGCAGCCCCGAACGGACTAGCGGAGATTCGCAGTATTTT
-	TRBV6-5	-	TRBJ2-3	CASSARPGSDTQYF	TGTGCCAGCAGCGCGAGGCCGGGGTCAGATACGCAGTATTTT
-	TRBV20-1	-	TRBJ2-1	CSARDLEPDNVQFF	TGCAGTGCTAGAGATCTAGAGCCCGACAATGTGCAGTTCTTC
TRBD2	TRBV2	-	TRBJ2-3	CASSRTSGGAYTQYF	TGTGCCAGCAGTAGGACTAGCGGGGGGGCTTATACGCAGTATTTT
-	TRBV27	-	TRBJ1-5	CASSFHRTVSPKSNQPQHF	TGTGCCAGCAGTTTCCACAGGACAGTCTCACCAAAAAGTAATCAGCCCCAGCATTTT